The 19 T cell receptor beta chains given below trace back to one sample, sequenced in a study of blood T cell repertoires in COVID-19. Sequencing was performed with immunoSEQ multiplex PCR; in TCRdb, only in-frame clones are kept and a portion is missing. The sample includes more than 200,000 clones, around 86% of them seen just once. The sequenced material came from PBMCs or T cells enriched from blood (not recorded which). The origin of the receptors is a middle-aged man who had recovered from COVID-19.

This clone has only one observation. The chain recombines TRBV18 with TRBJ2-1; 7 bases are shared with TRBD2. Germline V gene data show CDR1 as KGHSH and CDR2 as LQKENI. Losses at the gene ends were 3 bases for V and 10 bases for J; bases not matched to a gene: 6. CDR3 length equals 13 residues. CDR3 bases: TGTGCCAGCTCACCTTCCGCGGGACTAGAGCAGTTCTTC. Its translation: CASSPSAGLEQFF.

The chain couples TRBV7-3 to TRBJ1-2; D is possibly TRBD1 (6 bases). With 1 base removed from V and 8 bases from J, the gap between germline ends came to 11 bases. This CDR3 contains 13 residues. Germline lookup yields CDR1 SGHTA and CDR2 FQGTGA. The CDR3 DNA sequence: TGTGCCAGCAGCTTAAGAGGGGGTCGGGGCTACACCTTC. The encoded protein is CASSLRGGRGYTF.

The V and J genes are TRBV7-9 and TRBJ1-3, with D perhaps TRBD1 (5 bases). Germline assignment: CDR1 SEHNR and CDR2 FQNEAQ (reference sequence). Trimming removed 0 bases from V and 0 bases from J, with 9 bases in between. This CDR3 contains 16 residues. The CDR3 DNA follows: TGTGCCAGCAGCTTAGCAGGGGTGATCTCTGGAAACACCATATATTTT. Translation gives CASSLAGVISGNTIYF.

The DNA of the CDR3 is TGTGCCAGTGGGACAGTCGGGCTGGGAACTAATGAAAAACTGTTTTTT. Residues: CASGTVGLGTNEKLFF. This sequence joins TRBV27 and TRBJ1-4, with 7 bases fitting TRBD1. The CDR3 is 16 residues long. Germline CDR1 is MNHEY and CDR2 is SMNVEV (reference sequence). With 9 bases clipped from V and 1 base from J, the junction kept 11 bases outside the gene matches.

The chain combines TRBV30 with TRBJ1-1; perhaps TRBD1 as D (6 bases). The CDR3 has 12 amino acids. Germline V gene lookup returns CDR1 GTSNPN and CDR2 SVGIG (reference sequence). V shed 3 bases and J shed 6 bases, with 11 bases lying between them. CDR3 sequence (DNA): TGTGCCTGGAGAACAGGGACGTCTGAAGCTTTCTTT. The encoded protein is CAWRTGTSEAFF.

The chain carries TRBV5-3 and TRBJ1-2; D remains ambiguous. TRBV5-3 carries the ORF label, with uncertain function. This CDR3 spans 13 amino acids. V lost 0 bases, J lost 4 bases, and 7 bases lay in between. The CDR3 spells CARSLGRSYGYTF. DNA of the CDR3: TGTGCCAGAAGCTTGGGCCGCAGCTATGGCTACACCTTC.

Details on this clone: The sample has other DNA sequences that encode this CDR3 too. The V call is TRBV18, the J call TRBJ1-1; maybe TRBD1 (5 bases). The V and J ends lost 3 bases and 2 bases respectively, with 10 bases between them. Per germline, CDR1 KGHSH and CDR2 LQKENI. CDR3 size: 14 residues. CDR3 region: CASSPTDTNTEAFF. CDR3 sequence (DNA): TGTGCCAGCTCACCGACAGACACTAACACTGAAGCTTTCTTT.

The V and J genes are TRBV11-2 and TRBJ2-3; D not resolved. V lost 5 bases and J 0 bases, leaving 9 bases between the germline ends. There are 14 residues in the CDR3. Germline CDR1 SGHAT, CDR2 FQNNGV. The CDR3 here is CASSIRASTDTQYF. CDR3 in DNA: TGTGCCAGCAGCATCCGAGCTAGCACAGATACGCAGTATTTT.

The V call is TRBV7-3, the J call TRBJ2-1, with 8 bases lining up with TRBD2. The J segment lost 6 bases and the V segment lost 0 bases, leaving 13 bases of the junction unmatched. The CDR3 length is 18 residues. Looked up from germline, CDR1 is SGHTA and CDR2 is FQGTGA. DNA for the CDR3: TGTGCCAGCAGCTTAACGCCCTACGGCGGGGGGCCTTTCAATGAGCAGTTCTTC. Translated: CASSLTPYGGGPFNEQFF.

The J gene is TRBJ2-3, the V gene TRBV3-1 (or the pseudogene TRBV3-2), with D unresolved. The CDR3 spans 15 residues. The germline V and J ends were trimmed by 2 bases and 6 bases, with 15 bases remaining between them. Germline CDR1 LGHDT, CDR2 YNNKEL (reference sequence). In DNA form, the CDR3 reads TGTGCCAGCAGCCAACAACTAAGCTGGGTGGATACGCAGTATTTT. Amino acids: CASSQQLSWVDTQYF.

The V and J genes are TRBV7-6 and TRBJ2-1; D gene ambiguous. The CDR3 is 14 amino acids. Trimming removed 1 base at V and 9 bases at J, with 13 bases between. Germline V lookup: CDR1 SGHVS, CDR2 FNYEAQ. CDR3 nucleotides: TGTGCCAGCAGCTTAGAATTTCCGAGTGGTGAGCAGTTCTTC. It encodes CASSLEFPSGEQFF.

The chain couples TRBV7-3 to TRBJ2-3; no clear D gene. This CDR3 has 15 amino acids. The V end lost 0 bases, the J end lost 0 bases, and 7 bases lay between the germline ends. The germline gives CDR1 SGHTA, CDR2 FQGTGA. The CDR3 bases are TGTGCCAGCAGCTTAACTAGTGGTAGCACAGATACGCAGTATTTT. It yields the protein CASSLTSGSTDTQYF. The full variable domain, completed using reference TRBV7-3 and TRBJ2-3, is GAGVSQTPSNKVTEKGKYVELRCDPISGHTALYWYRQSLGQGPEFLIYFQGTGAADDSGLPNDRFFAVRPEGSVSTLKIQRTERGDSAVYLCASSLTSGSTDTQYFGPGTRLTVL.

Written as DNA, the CDR3 is TGTGCCAGCAGCCAAGAGGGGACAGGAAACACCATATATTTT. Translated: CASSQEGTGNTIYF. The chain recombines TRBV3-1 (or the pseudogene TRBV3-2) with TRBJ1-3; tentative D call: TRBD1 (6 bases). The CDR3 is 14 amino acids. Trimming shortened V by 0 bases and J by 4 bases, and 7 bases separated the two germline ends. Per germline, CDR1 LGHDT and CDR2 YNNKEL (reference sequence).

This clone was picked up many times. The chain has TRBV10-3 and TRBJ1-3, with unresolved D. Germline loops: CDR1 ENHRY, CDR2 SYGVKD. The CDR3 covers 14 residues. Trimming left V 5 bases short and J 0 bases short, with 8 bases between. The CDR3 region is CAISTAVSGNTIYF. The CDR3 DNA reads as TGTGCCATCAGTACTGCTGTCTCTGGAAACACCATATATTTT.

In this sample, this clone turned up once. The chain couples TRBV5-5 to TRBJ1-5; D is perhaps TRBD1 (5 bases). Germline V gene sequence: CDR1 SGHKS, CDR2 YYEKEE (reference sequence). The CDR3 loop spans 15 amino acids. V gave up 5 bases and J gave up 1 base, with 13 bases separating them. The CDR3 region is CASRSRTGSNQPQHF. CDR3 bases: TGTGCCAGCAGATCCCGCACAGGAAGCAATCAGCCCCAGCATTTT.

The CDR3 DNA sequence: TGCGCCAGCAGCCTTACAGGGTACTCTGGAAACACCATATATTTT. This encodes CASSLTGYSGNTIYF. This chain uses TRBV23-1 with TRBJ1-3; the D gene is possibly TRBD1 (6 bases). TRBV23-1 is filed as an ORF, its function uncertain. The CDR3 is 15 amino acids. Trimming left V 6 bases short and J 0 bases short, with 12 bases between.

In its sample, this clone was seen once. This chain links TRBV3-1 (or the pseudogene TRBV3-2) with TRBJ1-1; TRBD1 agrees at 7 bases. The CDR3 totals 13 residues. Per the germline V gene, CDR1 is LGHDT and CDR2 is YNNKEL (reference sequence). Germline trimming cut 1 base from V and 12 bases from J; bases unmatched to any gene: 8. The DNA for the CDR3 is TGTGCCAGCAGCCAAGGAGGGACAGAAAGGACTTTCTTT. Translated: CASSQGGTERTFF.

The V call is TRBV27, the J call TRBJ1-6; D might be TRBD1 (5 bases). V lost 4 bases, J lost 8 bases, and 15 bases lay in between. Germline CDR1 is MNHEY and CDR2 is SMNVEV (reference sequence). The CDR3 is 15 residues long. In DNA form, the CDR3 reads TGTGCCAGCAGTTGGAACCGACAGCCCGATTCACCCCTCCACTTT. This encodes CASSWNRQPDSPLHF.

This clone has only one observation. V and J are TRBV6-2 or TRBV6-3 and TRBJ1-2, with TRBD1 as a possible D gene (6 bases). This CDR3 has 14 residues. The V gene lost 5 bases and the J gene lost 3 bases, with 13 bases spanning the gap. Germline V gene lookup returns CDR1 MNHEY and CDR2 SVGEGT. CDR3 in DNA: TGTGCCAGCAGTCTCCGGACAGCCTACTATGGCTACACCTTC. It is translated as CASSLRTAYYGYTF.